Following are 5 T cell receptor beta chains from one sample sequenced in a study of blood T cell repertoires in COVID-19. Method: immunoSEQ multiplex PCR; TCRdb's copy keeps in-frame clones and lacks some. The sample lists some 180,000 clones, roughly 79% occurring once. The sequenced sample was peripheral blood. The receptors originated from a woman aged 40 to 50 with COVID-19, enrolled during active disease.

This clone showed up just a few times. The chain is built from TRBV5-1 and TRBJ1-3, with D possibly matching TRBD1 (6 bases). The CDR3 contains 15 residues. From germline, CDR1 is SGHRS and CDR2 YFSETQ. Trimming left V 3 bases short and J 0 bases short, with 10 bases between. The CDR3 here is CASSSDSFSGNTIYF. The CDR3 nucleotides are TGCGCCAGCAGCTCGGACAGCTTCTCTGGAAACACCATATATTTT.

This clone was counted many times. The chain has TRBV19 and TRBJ2-1; tentative D call: TRBD2 (5 bases). The V gene lost 5 bases and the J gene lost 3 bases, with 23 bases spanning the gap. The CDR3 consists of 18 residues. Germline CDR1 reads LNHDA; CDR2 reads SQIVND (reference sequence). The CDR3 DNA reads as TGTGCCAGTAGTCGCCCTCCCGTTGGTAGCGTAAACTACAATGAGCAGTTCTTC. Protein: CASSRPPVGSVNYNEQFF. The full variable domain, with the rest looked up from reference TRBV19 and TRBJ2-1, is DGGITQSPKYLFRKEGQNVTLSCEQNLNHDAMYWYRQDPGQGLRLIYYSQIVNDFQKGDIAEGYSVSREKKESFPLTVTSAQKNPTAFYLCASSRPPVGSVNYNEQFFGPGTRLTVL.

The chain couples TRBV9 to TRBJ2-3, with D possibly TRBD2 on 6 matching bases. V gave up 0 bases and J gave up 4 bases, with 18 bases separating them. Looked up from germline, CDR1 is SGDLS and CDR2 is YYNGEE. This CDR3 region has 17 residues. CDR3 sequence (DNA): TGTGCCAGCAGCGTAGCTATGGAGACTAGTCTTGCAGATACGCAGTATTTT. This sequence encodes CASSVAMETSLADTQYF. Complete variable domain (other parts from reference TRBV9 and TRBJ2-3): DSGVTQTPKHLITATGQRVTLRCSPRSGDLSVYWYQQSLDQGLQFLIQYYNGEERAKGNILERFSAQQFPDLHSELNLSSLELGDSALYFCASSVAMETSLADTQYFGPGTRLTVL.

The chain carries TRBV7-8 and TRBJ1-5; D ambiguous. The length of the CDR3 is 14 residues. With 4 bases removed from V and 4 bases from J, the gap between germline ends came to 11 bases. Germline lookup yields CDR1 SGHVS and CDR2 FQNEAQ. The CDR3 region is CASSSQAMNQPQHF. CDR3 sequence (DNA): TGTGCCAGCAGCTCGCAGGCGATGAATCAGCCCCAGCATTTT.

V is TRBV13 and J is TRBJ2-5; D not resolved. Per the germline V gene, CDR1 is PRHDT and CDR2 is FYEKMQ (reference sequence). Trimming cost V 2 bases and J 5 bases, with 3 bases left between them. The CDR3 length is 11 residues. This chain's CDR3 is CASSLLETQYF. CDR3 nucleotide sequence: TGTGCCAGCAGCTTACTGGAGACCCAGTACTTC.